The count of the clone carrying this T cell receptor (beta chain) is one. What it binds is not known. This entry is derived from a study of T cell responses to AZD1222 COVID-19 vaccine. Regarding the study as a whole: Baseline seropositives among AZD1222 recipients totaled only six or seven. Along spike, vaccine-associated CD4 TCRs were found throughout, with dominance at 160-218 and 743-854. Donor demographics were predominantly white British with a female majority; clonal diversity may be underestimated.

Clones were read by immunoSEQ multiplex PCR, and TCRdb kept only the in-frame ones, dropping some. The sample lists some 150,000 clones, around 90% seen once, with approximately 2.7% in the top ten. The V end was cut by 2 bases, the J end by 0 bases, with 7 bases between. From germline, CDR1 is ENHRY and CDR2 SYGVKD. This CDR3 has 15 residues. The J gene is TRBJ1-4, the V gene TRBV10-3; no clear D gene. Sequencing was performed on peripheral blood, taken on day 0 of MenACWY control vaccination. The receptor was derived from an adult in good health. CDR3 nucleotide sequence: TGTGCCATCAGTGAGGAGGGAACAACTAATGAAAAACTGTTTTTT. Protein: CAISEEGTTNEKLFF.